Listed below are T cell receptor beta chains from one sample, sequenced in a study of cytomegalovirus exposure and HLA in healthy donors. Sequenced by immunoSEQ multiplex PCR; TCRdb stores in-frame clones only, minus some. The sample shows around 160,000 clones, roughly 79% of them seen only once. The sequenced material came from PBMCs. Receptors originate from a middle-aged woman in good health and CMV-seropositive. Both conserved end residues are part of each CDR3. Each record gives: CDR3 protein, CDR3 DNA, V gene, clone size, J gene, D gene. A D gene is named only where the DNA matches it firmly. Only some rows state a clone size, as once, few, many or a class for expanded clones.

CAWSVAGVEQETQYF | TGTGCCTGGAGTGTAGCCGGAGTTGAACAAGAGACCCAGTACTTC | TRBV30 | NA | TRBJ2-5 | NA
CASGPGATNEKLFF | TGTGCCAGCGGTCCAGGGGCAACTAATGAAAAACTGTTTTTT | TRBV6-5 | NA | TRBJ1-4 | NA
CASGPGLLNTDTQYF | TGTGCTAGTGGTCCGGGACTTCTAAACACAGATACGCAGTATTTT | TRBV12-5 | NA | TRBJ2-3 | NA
CASGPRTSGGRAEQFF | TGTGCTAGTGGACCTCGGACTAGCGGGGGGAGGGCTGAGCAGTTCTTC | TRBV12-5 | NA | TRBJ2-1 | TRBD2
CASSYAGQGAYEQYF | TGTGCCAGCAGTTACGCCGGACAGGGCGCCTACGAGCAGTACTTC | TRBV6-5 | once | TRBJ2-7 | TRBD1
CASRRAFATNEKLFF | TGTGCCAGTAGGAGGGCCTTTGCAACTAATGAAAAACTGTTTTTT | TRBV19 | few | TRBJ1-4 | NA
CASSQERAGFYEQYF | TGCGCCAGCAGCCAAGAGCGGGCAGGCTTCTACGAGCAGTACTTC | TRBV4-1 | NA | TRBJ2-7 | NA
CASTAQWDRPNSPLHF | TGTGCCAGCACTGCTCAATGGGACAGGCCGAATTCACCCCTCCACTTT | TRBV27 | once | TRBJ1-6 | TRBD1
CASSSTSGGGSYNEQFF | TGTGCCAGCAGCAGTACTAGCGGGGGGGGCTCCTACAATGAGCAGTTCTTC | TRBV28 | NA | TRBJ2-1 | TRBD2
CASSRRDLETQYF | TGTGCCAGCAGCAGGCGGGATCTCGAGACCCAGTACTTC | TRBV7-9 | NA | TRBJ2-5 | NA
CASSPRTGNTEAFF | TGCGCCAGCAGCCCCCGGACAGGGAACACTGAAGCTTTCTTT | TRBV5-1 | NA | TRBJ1-1 | TRBD1
CASSQDLTSATDTQYF | TGTGCCAGCAGCCAAGATCTGACTAGCGCCACAGATACGCAGTATTTT | TRBV4-2 | NA | TRBJ2-3 | TRBD2
CASSPRVGGEAFF | TGTGCCAGCTCTCCCCGGGTAGGCGGTGAAGCTTTCTTT | TRBV18 | NA | TRBJ1-1 | NA
CASTQGGGGNQPQHF | TGTGCCAGCACGCAGGGTGGGGGGGGTAATCAGCCCCAGCATTTT | TRBV28 | NA | TRBJ1-5 | NA
CASSLGGGQNTGELFF | TGTGCCAGCAGCTTAGGCGGGGGCCAGAACACCGGGGAGCTGTTTTTT | TRBV7-3 | NA | TRBJ2-2 | NA
CASQTGYSNQPQHF | TGTGCCAGTCAGACAGGCTATAGCAATCAGCCCCAGCATTTT | TRBV19 | NA | TRBJ1-5 | NA
CASSSPTSTEKLFF | TGTGCCAGCAGTTCCCCGACATCCACGGAAAAACTGTTTTTT | TRBV28 | once | TRBJ1-4 | NA
CASSPRALSESPLHF | TGTGCCAGCAGCCCGCGGGCCCTCTCGGAGTCACCCCTCCACTTT | TRBV7-2 | NA | TRBJ1-6 | NA
CASSPGAGGSQYF | TGTGCCAGCTCACCAGGGGCCGGTGGGTCCCAGTACTTC | TRBV18 | NA | TRBJ2-5 | NA
CASSTDGQGASDTQYF | TGTGCCAGTAGTACCGACGGCCAGGGGGCATCAGATACGCAGTATTTT | TRBV19 | NA | TRBJ2-3 | TRBD1
CAVGSLGGSDTEAFF | TGTGCCGTCGGAAGTCTTGGGGGGTCTGACACTGAAGCTTTCTTT | TRBV28 | NA | TRBJ1-1 | NA
CASSDHRLNTEAFF | TGTGCCAGCAGTGATCACAGGCTCAACACTGAAGCTTTCTTT | TRBV2 | NA | TRBJ1-1 | NA
CASSLTGGLDTQYF | TGTGCCAGCAGCTTAACAGGGGGCCTAGATACGCAGTATTTT | TRBV7-3 | NA | TRBJ2-3 | TRBD1
CASNPGLAGGAETQYF | TGTGCCAGCAACCCGGGACTAGCGGGGGGAGCTGAGACCCAGTACTTC | TRBV9 | NA | TRBJ2-5 | TRBD2